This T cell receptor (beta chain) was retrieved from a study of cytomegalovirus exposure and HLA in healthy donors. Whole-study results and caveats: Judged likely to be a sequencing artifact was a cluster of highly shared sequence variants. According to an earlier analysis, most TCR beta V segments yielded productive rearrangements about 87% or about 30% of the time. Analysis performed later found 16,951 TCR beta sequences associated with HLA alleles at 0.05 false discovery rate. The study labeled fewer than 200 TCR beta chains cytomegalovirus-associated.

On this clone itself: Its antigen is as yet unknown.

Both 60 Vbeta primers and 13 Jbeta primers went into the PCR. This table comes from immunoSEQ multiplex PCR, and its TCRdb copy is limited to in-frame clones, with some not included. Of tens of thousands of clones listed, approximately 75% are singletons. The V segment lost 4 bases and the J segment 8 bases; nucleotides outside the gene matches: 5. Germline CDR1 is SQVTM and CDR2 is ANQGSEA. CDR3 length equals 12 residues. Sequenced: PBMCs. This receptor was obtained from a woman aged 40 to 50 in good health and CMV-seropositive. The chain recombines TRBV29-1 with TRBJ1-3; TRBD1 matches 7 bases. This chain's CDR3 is CSVATGVDTIYF. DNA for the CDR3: TGCAGCGTTGCAACAGGGGTGGACACCATATATTTT.